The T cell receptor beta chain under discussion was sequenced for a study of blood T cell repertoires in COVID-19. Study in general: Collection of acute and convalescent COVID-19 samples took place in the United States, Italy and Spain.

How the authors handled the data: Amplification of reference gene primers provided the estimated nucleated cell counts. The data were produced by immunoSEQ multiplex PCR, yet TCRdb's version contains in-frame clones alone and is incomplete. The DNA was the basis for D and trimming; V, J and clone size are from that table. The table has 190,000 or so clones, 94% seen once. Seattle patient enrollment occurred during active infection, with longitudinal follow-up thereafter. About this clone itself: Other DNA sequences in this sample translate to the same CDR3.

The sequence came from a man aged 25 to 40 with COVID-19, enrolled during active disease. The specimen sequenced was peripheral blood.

CDR3 nucleotides: TGCGCCAGCAGCTCCCAGGGGTACACTGAAGCTTTCTTT. Translation gives CASSSQGYTEAFF. The V and J genes are TRBV5-1 and TRBJ1-1, with D perhaps matching TRBD1 (6 bases). Germline V CDR1 and CDR2: SGHRS, YFSETQ. The CDR3 is 13 amino acids. The V gene lost 3 bases and the J gene lost 3 bases, with 9 bases spanning the gap. The full variable domain, rest sourced from reference TRBV5-1 and TRBJ1-1, is KAGVTQTPRYLIKTRGQQVTLSCSPISGHRSVSWYQQTPGQGLQFLFEYFSETQRNKGNFPGRFSGRQFSNSRSEMNVSTLELGDSALYLCASSSQGYTEAFFGQGTRLTVV.